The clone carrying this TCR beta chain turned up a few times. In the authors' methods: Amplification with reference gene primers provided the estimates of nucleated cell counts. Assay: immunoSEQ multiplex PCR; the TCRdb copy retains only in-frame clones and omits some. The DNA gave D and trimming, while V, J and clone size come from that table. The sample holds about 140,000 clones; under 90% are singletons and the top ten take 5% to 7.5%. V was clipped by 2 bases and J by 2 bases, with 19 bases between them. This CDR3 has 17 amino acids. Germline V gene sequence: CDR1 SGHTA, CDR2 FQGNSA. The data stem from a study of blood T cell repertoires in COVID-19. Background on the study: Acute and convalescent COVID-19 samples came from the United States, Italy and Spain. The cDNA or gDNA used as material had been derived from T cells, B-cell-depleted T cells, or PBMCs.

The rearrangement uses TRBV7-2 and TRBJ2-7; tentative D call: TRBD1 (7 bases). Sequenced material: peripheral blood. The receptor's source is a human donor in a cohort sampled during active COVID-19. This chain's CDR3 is CASSLKGGTAGAYEQYF. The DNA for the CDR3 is TGTGCCAGCAGCTTAAAAGGGGGGACAGCGGGCGCCTACGAGCAGTACTTC.